These 26 T cell receptor beta chains originate from one sample sequenced in a study of T cells in pancreatic ductal adenocarcinoma. The selected patients with pancreatic ductal adenocarcinoma had surgery but no neoadjuvant therapy. Assay: immunoSEQ multiplex PCR; the TCRdb copy retains only in-frame clones and omits some. The sample has some 10,000 clones; about nine tenths are singletons. Sequenced material: PBMCs. All receptors come from a human donor with pancreatic ductal adenocarcinoma.

The J gene is TRBJ1-6, the V gene TRBV4-3, with unresolved D. V lost 1 base to trimming and J lost 12 bases, with 13 bases between them. This CDR3 has 14 amino acids. Germline assignment: CDR1 LGHNA and CDR2 YSLEER. The CDR3 here is CASSQGRSDRPLHF. The DNA of the CDR3 is TGCGCCAGCAGCCAAGGGCGGTCAGATAGACCCCTCCACTTT.

This clone was seen a handful of times. The rearrangement uses TRBV11-3 and TRBJ2-1; weak D call: TRBD1 (5 bases). V lost 1 base to trimming and J lost 6 bases, with 10 bases between them. Germline assignment: CDR1 SGHNT and CDR2 YENEEA. This CDR3 spans 14 amino acids. As DNA, the CDR3 is TGTGCCAGCAGCTTAGGACAGCTAGTCAATGAGCAGTTCTTC. Amino acid sequence: CASSLGQLVNEQFF.

The V call is TRBV27, the J call TRBJ2-7; TRBD1 matches at 7 bases. The CDR3 spans 13 residues. The germline CDR1 and CDR2 sequences are MNHEY and SMNVEV (reference sequence). Trimming cost V 3 bases and J 3 bases; bases outside gene matches: 2. DNA of the CDR3: TGTGCCAGCAGTTTGGGACAGTACTACGAGCAGTACTTC. This gives the protein CASSLGQYYEQYF.

J is TRBJ2-3 and V is TRBV7-2; the match to TRBD2 covers 9 bases. V lost 1 base to trimming and J lost 4 bases; unmatched junction nucleotides: 0. The CDR3 has 14 amino acids. Germline loops: CDR1 SGHTA, CDR2 FQGNSA. CDR3 loop: CASSLVAGADTQYF. CDR3 sequence (DNA): TGTGCCAGCAGCTTAGTAGCGGGAGCAGATACGCAGTATTTT.

Written as DNA, the CDR3 is TGTGCCAGCAGCTTGGCGGGGATAGATACGCAGTATTTT. This gives the protein CASSLAGIDTQYF. This chain connects TRBV5-4 to TRBJ2-3, with a tentative D call TRBD2 (5 bases). V was clipped by 0 bases and J by 5 bases, with 7 bases between them. This CDR3 has 13 residues. Germline CDR1 SGHNT, CDR2 YYREEE (reference sequence).

The chain joins TRBV2 to TRBJ1-4, with D possibly being TRBD1 (6 bases). This CDR3 spans 17 amino acids. Germline loops: CDR1 SNHLY, CDR2 FYNNEI. V was cut by 6 bases and J by 4 bases, with 21 bases left in between. The CDR3: CASSSDGRTVNNEKLFF. In nucleotides, the CDR3 is TGTGCCAGCAGCTCCGACGGTAGGACAGTCAATAATGAAAAACTGTTTTTT.

The rearrangement joins TRBV7-3 to TRBJ2-5, with D tentatively TRBD1 (5 bases). The length of the CDR3 is 13 residues. Germline V gene sequence: CDR1 SGHTA, CDR2 FQGTGA. The V and J ends lost 4 bases and 2 bases respectively, with 8 bases between them. Written as DNA, the CDR3 is TGTGCCAGCAGCTCGACAGCTCAAGAGACCCAGTACTTC. Its translation: CASSSTAQETQYF.

The chain links TRBV9 to TRBJ2-1, with a possible D match to TRBD2 (7 bases). The CDR3 has 15 residues. V lost 0 bases and J 5 bases, leaving 12 bases between the germline ends. Germline CDR1 and CDR2: SGDLS and YYNGEE. CDR3 nucleotides: TGTGCCAGCAGCGTAGCGGCGGGGGCCCACAATGAGCAGTTCTTC. This codes for CASSVAAGAHNEQFF.

This clone was seen once. The rearrangement uses TRBV5-4 and TRBJ2-5, with a tentative D call TRBD2 (7 bases). The CDR3 length is 16 residues. V lost 4 bases and J 3 bases, leaving 19 bases between the germline ends. Germline V gene lookup returns CDR1 SGHNT and CDR2 YYREEE (reference sequence). CDR3: CASSRLGGAREETQYF. DNA for the CDR3: TGTGCCAGCAGCCGATTGGGGGGGGCGAGGGAAGAGACCCAGTACTTC.

The CDR3 DNA reads TGCGCCAGCAGCCACACGTGGGGGGTCGGGGAGCTGTTTTTT. Residues: CASSHTWGVGELFF. The V gene is TRBV4-3, the J gene TRBJ2-2; perhaps TRBD2 as D (6 bases). Germline lookup yields CDR1 LGHNA and CDR2 YSLEER. The CDR3 runs to 14 residues. V was pared by 3 bases and J by 7 bases, with 12 bases between.

This clone has a single count. This sequence joins TRBV2 and TRBJ2-1; TRBD1 matches 9 bases. CDR3 size: 14 residues. The V gene end was trimmed by 3 bases and the J gene end by 6 bases; junction bases not matched to a gene: 3. From germline, CDR1 is SNHLY and CDR2 FYNNEI. CDR3 DNA: TGTGCCAGCAGTGAGGGACAGGGAGGCAATGAGCAGTTCTTC. Translating gives CASSEGQGGNEQFF.

The genes are TRBV29-1 and TRBJ2-5, with 10 bases identical to TRBD2. V was pared by 3 bases and J by 1 base, with 2 bases of the junction left unmatched. This CDR3 region has 14 residues. Germline loops: CDR1 SQVTM, CDR2 ANQGSEA. Written as DNA, the CDR3 is TGCAGCGTTGACCCTAGCGGGGGCCAAGAGACCCAGTACTTC. Translation gives CSVDPSGGQETQYF.

The V gene is TRBV29-1, the J gene TRBJ2-7; D is possibly TRBD1 (6 bases). The CDR3 covers 12 residues. Germline V gene lookup returns CDR1 SQVTM and CDR2 ANQGSEA. V gave up 3 bases and J gave up 2 bases, with 8 bases separating them. The DNA of the CDR3 is TGCAGCGTTGAGGACAGCCCCTACGAGCAGTACTTC. Protein sequence: CSVEDSPYEQYF.

The rearrangement links TRBV7-3 to TRBJ1-1; D is perhaps TRBD1 (5 bases). Germline CDR1 and CDR2: SGHTA and FQGTGA. The CDR3 runs to 14 residues. With 3 bases removed from V and 7 bases from J, the gap between germline ends came to 15 bases. The CDR3 coding sequence is TGTGCCAGCAGCTTTACAGGTATCCAGAGTGAAGCTTTCTTT. Translated, it gives CASSFTGIQSEAFF.

V gene TRBV6-5 combines with J gene TRBJ2-1, with TRBD1 matching 7 bases. Germline loops: CDR1 MNHEY, CDR2 SVGAGI. This CDR3 region has 14 residues. V gave up 0 bases and J gave up 8 bases; unmatched junction bases: 4. The CDR3 nucleotides are TGTGCCAGCAGTTACTCCGACAGGGACGATGAGCAGTTCTTC. Translation gives CASSYSDRDDEQFF.

The rearrangement joins TRBV11-2 to TRBJ2-4; 10 bases match TRBD2. The CDR3 spans 19 residues. In germline, CDR1 is SGHAT, CDR2 FQNNGV. Unmatched junction bases numbered 14, after V lost 6 bases and J lost 0 bases. The DNA for the CDR3 is TGTGCCAGCAGACAAAAGGGAGTAGCGGGGGGCCTAGCCAAAAACATTCAGTACTTC. It specifies CASRQKGVAGGLAKNIQYF.

This clone showed up just a few times. The chain has TRBV5-8 and TRBJ2-3, with a possible D match to TRBD2 (5 bases). Between the trimmed V and J ends, which lost 0 bases and 6 bases, there was a span of 5 bases. Germline CDR1 SGHTS, CDR2 YDEGEE. The CDR3 is 12 residues long. This CDR3 is CASSLGGDTQYF. As DNA, the CDR3 is TGTGCCAGCAGCTTGGGAGGGGATACGCAGTATTTT.

This clone was observed once. The chain links TRBV30 to TRBJ1-5; possibly TRBD1 for D (6 bases). The CDR3 runs to 13 residues. Trimming left V 0 bases short and J 7 bases short, with 10 bases between. Germline-derived CDR1 and CDR2 are GTSNPN and SVGIG (reference sequence). The CDR3 DNA reads TGTGCCTGGAGTGTTCAGGGGCCACAGCCCCAGCATTTT. This translates into CAWSVQGPQPQHF.

The genes are TRBV7-9 and TRBJ2-7; a weak D match, TRBD2 (6 bases). With 1 base removed from V and 4 bases from J, the gap between germline ends came to 8 bases. This CDR3 spans 13 amino acids. CDR1 SEHNR and CDR2 FQNEAQ come from the germline V gene (reference sequence). CDR3 in amino acids: CASSLGRGYEQYF. For the CDR3, the DNA is TGTGCCAGCAGCTTAGGGCGGGGATACGAGCAGTACTTC. The whole variable domain, remainder taken from reference TRBV7-9 and TRBJ2-7, is DTGVSQNPRHKITKRGQNVTFRCDPISEHNRLYWYRQTLGQGPEFLTYFQNEAQLEKSRLLSDRFSAERPKGSFSTLEIQRTEQGDSAMYLCASSLGRGYEQYFGPGTRLTVT.

V gene TRBV2 combines with J gene TRBJ2-5; 11 bases are shared with TRBD2. CDR3 length: 15 amino acids. Germline CDR1 is SNHLY and CDR2 is FYNNEI. J lost 3 bases, V lost 3 bases, and 3 bases had no gene match. The CDR3 DNA is TGTGCCAGCAGTGAGCTACTAGCGGGGGAAGAGACCCAGTACTTC. It translates to CASSELLAGEETQYF.

The J gene is TRBJ2-7, the V gene TRBV11-3, with 10 nucleotides matching TRBD2. The CDR3 loop spans 14 amino acids. V gave up 6 bases and J gave up 5 bases; unmatched junction bases: 7. CDR1 is SGHNT and CDR2 is YENEEA in the germline V gene. CDR3 DNA sequence: TGTGCCAGCAGTCAAGCGGGAGGGCCGGACGAGCAGTACTTC. It codes for CASSQAGGPDEQYF.

The chain employs TRBV29-1 and TRBJ2-1; 8 positions agree with TRBD1. The V and J ends lost 7 bases and 7 bases, in that order; junction bases with no gene match: 6. This CDR3 spans 12 amino acids. Germline assignment: CDR1 SQVTM and CDR2 ANQGSEA. The CDR3 DNA reads TGCAGCGGCCGGACAGGGACAAATGAGCAGTTCTTC. Its translation is CSGRTGTNEQFF.

This clone has only a few counts. This sequence joins TRBV11-1 and TRBJ1-2; a weak D match, TRBD1 (5 bases). There are 13 residues in the CDR3. CDR1 and CDR2 (germline): SGHAT, FQDESV (reference sequence). The V end lost 5 bases, the J end lost 5 bases, and 12 bases lay between the germline ends. The CDR3 DNA reads as TGTGCCAGCAGCGTACAGGCTCAGTATGGCTACACCTTC. It yields the protein CASSVQAQYGYTF.

The chain is built from TRBV14 and TRBJ1-1; no definite D call. V lost 3 bases, J lost 4 bases, and 6 bases lay in between. Germline loops: CDR1 SGHDN, CDR2 FVKESK. The CDR3 has 12 amino acids. CDR3 DNA sequence: TGTGCCAGCAGCCAGGCAAGCACTGAAGCTTTCTTT. Translation gives CASSQASTEAFF. The full variable domain, in which reference TRBV14 and TRBJ1-1 provide the parts outside the CDR3, is EAGVTQFPSHSVIEKGQTVTLRCDPISGHDNLYWYRRVMGKEIKFLLHFVKESKQDESGMPNNRFLAERTGGTYSTLKVQPAELEDSGVYFCASSQASTEAFFGQGTRLTVV.

The chain is built from TRBV7-2 and TRBJ2-7; the match to TRBD1 covers 9 bases. The CDR3 is 14 residues long. J lost 4 bases, V lost 5 bases, and 6 bases had no gene match. CDR1 and CDR2 from the germline V gene are SGHTA and FQGNSA. CDR3 DNA sequence: TGTGCCAGCAGCCCCCGACAGGGGGGATACGAGCAGTACTTC. Translated, it gives CASSPRQGGYEQYF.

V gene TRBV5-1 combines with J gene TRBJ2-1, with D maybe TRBD1 (6 bases). The CDR3 loop spans 13 amino acids. Germline loops: CDR1 SGHRS, CDR2 YFSETQ. V lost 7 bases, J lost 9 bases, and 17 bases lay in between. CDR3 region: CASGEQGGGEQFF. The CDR3 region has the DNA TGCGCCAGCGGGGAACAGGGCGGTGGTGAGCAGTTCTTC.